This TCR beta chain was observed in a study of identical twins. The study, taken as a whole, reports: Out-of-frame beta chain sequences displayed weaker excess sharing between twins.

Each cDNA held unique molecular identifiers, and template switching gave it a universal primer site. MiXCR, applied by TCRdb to the 5' RACE reads, yields one record per CDR3 protein. The repertoire includes under 400,000 distinct CDR3 sequences, about 9% of them detected once, and roughly 8.7% sits in the top ten. In the case of this clonotype: Its matching antigen is unknown.

Germline loops: CDR1 MNHEY, CDR2 SMNVEV (reference sequence). Trimming shortened V by 6 bases and J by 7 bases, and 19 bases separated the two germline ends. CDR3 length: 15 amino acids. In every case, the donor was a healthy Caucasian. Sequencing was performed on naive T cells sorted from blood. The sequence was collected from a woman aged 50 to 60 in good health. This chain connects TRBV27 to TRBJ2-1; perhaps TRBD2 as D (7 bases). The CDR3 spells CASSEGGAGFNEQFF. The CDR3 coding sequence is TGTGCCAGCAGCGAGGGGGGAGCGGGGTTTAATGAGCAGTTCTTC.